This T cell receptor beta chain was documented in a study of cytomegalovirus exposure and HLA in healthy donors. Across the whole study: Inside one of the first data releases sat around 77 million unique TCRs taken from HLA-typed donors. General study results and limits: In terms of immune exposure information, only CMV serostatus was available.

PCR amplification relied on 60 Vbeta primers (plus 13 Jbeta primers). Sequencing was performed with immunoSEQ multiplex PCR; in TCRdb, only in-frame clones are kept and a portion is missing. The repertoire holds 100,000 to 150,000 clones, with roughly 80% as singletons. There are 15 residues in the CDR3. Germline-derived CDR1 and CDR2 are SGHTA and FQGTGA. The V gene end was trimmed by 5 bases and the J gene end by 2 bases; junction bases not matched to a gene: 7. Points on this clone: What it binds is unknown.

V usage is TRBV7-3 and J usage is TRBJ2-3; 7 bases are shared with TRBD1. The material sequenced was PBMCs. The receptor was isolated from a young man in good health and CMV-seronegative. The chain's CDR3 is CASSPRDSYTDTQYF. In DNA, the CDR3 is TGTGCCAGCAGCCCCAGGGACAGTTACACAGATACGCAGTATTTT. Complete variable domain (other parts from reference TRBV7-3 and TRBJ2-3): GAGVSQTPSNKVTEKGKYVELRCDPISGHTALYWYRQSLGQGPEFLIYFQGTGAADDSGLPNDRFFAVRPEGSVSTLKIQRTERGDSAVYLCASSPRDSYTDTQYFGPGTRLTVL.